This T cell receptor beta chain derives from a study of T cells in Graves' hyperthyroidism and ophthalmopathy. General study results and limits: Most thyroid clonotypes expanded above 0.001 were also detected in blood. Separating ophthalmopathy from stable hyperthyroidism was achieved by a 13 V-J model. It was a median approximately six months before onset that the model predicted ophthalmopathy.

This clonotype was counted many times. The antigen is unknown. The V gene's germline CDR1 is MNHNS and CDR2 SASEGT. CDR3 length equals 15 residues. With 5 bases removed from V and 1 base from J, the gap between germline ends came to 14 bases. RNA transcripts gave rise to amplified TCR beta CDR3 regions. In the first-round RT-PCR of the TCR CDR3, the HTBI primer set was used. One entry per CDR3 protein, called by TCRdb with MiXCR from the multiplex PCR reads. The sample includes about 400,000 distinct CDR3 sequences, approximately 14% of them seen just once. Lactation, pregnancy, other autoimmune disease or uncontrolled infection led to exclusion of patients.

The chain couples TRBV6-1 to TRBJ1-1; D not certain. Sequencing input: blood. This clonotype originated in a woman younger than 35 with Graves' hyperthyroidism. The CDR3 protein is CASSPGPSPNTEAFF. CDR3 sequence (DNA): TGTGCCAGCAGTCCAGGACCCTCACCGAACACTGAAGCTTTCTTT.